This entry lists 21 T cell receptor beta chains sequenced from one sample in a study of beta chain features in type 1 diabetes. Points from the study as a whole: Type 1 diabetes patients had moderately but significantly shorter TCRB CDR3s in all four CD4+ subsets.

Every isolated RNA sample was fully reverse transcribed, so sequencing captured expressed TCRB transcripts. The repertoire was sequenced with immunoSEQ multiplex PCR; TCRdb's copy has only in-frame clones and lacks some. The table records some 170,000 clones, 63% of them present only once. Their cognate antigens are unknown. The sequenced sample consisted of naive CD4+ T cells from blood. The receptors here all came from a man younger than 40 with type 1 diabetes.

Notes on this clone: The sample holds other DNA sequences that translate to the same CDR3. This chain links TRBV30 with TRBJ2-7; 7 nucleotides align to TRBD1. The trim removed 0 bases at V and 4 bases at J, leaving 0 bases unmatched. The CDR3 is 12 amino acids. Germline V gives CDR1 GTSNPN, CDR2 SVGIG (reference sequence). The CDR3 region is CAWSVQGYEQYF. The DNA of the CDR3 is TGTGCCTGGAGTGTACAGGGGTACGAGCAGTACTTC.

This clone was seen a handful of times. This chain connects TRBV7-2 to TRBJ2-7, with 7 bases aligning to TRBD1. The CDR3 is 13 amino acids. Trimming took 4 bases from V and 3 from J; bases not matched to a gene: 3. Per germline, CDR1 SGHTA and CDR2 FQGNSA. This CDR3 reads CASSSAGGYEQYF. The CDR3 region has the DNA TGTGCCAGCAGCTCTGCAGGGGGCTACGAGCAGTACTTC. Based on the CDR3 plus reference TRBV7-2 and TRBJ2-7, the full variable domain is GAGVSQSPSNKVTEKGKDVELRCDPISGHTALYWYRQSLGQGLEFLIYFQGNSAPDKSGLPSDRFSAERTGGSVSTLTIQRTQQEDSAVYLCASSSAGGYEQYFGPGTRLTVT.

This clone was picked up a small number of times. The gene calls are TRBV6-5 and TRBJ2-1, with D unresolved. The length of the CDR3 is 13 residues. The V end was cut by 8 bases, the J end by 5 bases, with 13 bases between. From germline, CDR1 is MNHEY and CDR2 SVGAGI. CDR3 in DNA: TGTGCCAGCGGTGGCGGCCGGAACAATGAGCAGTTCTTC. It encodes CASGGGRNNEQFF.

This clone has just a few counts. The CDR3 DNA is TGCAGCTGCGCTGGGGGTGGGAACATTCAGTACTTC. This sequence encodes CSCAGGGNIQYF. The chain has TRBV29-1 and TRBJ2-4; D tentatively reads TRBD1 or TRBD2 (5 bases each). The germline V gene has CDR1 SQVTM and CDR2 ANQGSEA. The V end lost 8 bases, the J end lost 7 bases, and 15 bases lay between the germline ends. This CDR3 has 12 residues. Using reference TRBV29-1 and TRBJ2-4 for the parts outside the CDR3, the full variable domain is SAVISQKPSRDICQRGTSLTIQCQVDSQVTMMFWYRQQPGQSLTLIATANQGSEATYESGFVIDKFPISRPNLTFSTLTVSNMSPEDSSIYLCSCAGGGNIQYFGAGTRLSVL.

The chain uses TRBV9 and TRBJ2-1; TRBD1 matches at 7 bases. This CDR3 comprises 11 residues. In germline, CDR1 is SGDLS, CDR2 YYNGEE. V lost 4 bases and J lost 10; bases outside the gene matches: 2. CDR3 sequence reads: CASSLGGEQFF. Here the CDR3 DNA reads TGTGCCAGCAGCTTAGGGGGCGAGCAGTTCTTC.

The rearrangement links TRBV6-5 to TRBJ1-5, with a tentative D call TRBD1 (6 bases). This CDR3 spans 14 amino acids. V was cut by 2 bases and J by 5 bases, with 10 bases left in between. In germline, CDR1 is MNHEY, CDR2 SVGAGI. CDR3 DNA sequence: TGTGCCAGCAGTTACGGGGGGGCGCATCAGCCCCAGCATTTT. Its protein is CASSYGGAHQPQHF.

The chain carries TRBV5-6 and TRBJ1-1; the D gene is possibly TRBD1 (5 bases). This CDR3 spans 16 amino acids. Per germline, CDR1 SGHDT and CDR2 YYEEEE. Trimming took off 1 base at V and 1 base at J, with 14 bases between the two ends. CDR3 region: CASSLNPSRANTEAFF. DNA of the CDR3: TGTGCCAGCAGCTTGAACCCCAGCAGGGCGAACACTGAAGCTTTCTTT.

This clone was observed a handful of times. The chain recombines TRBV7-2 with TRBJ2-3, with TRBD2 identical over 8 bases. The V segment lost 8 bases and the J segment 2 bases; nucleotides outside the gene matches: 6. The CDR3 contains 14 residues. Germline assignment: CDR1 SGHTA and CDR2 FQGNSA. CDR3 residues: CASERGPNTDTQYF. The CDR3 DNA sequence: TGTGCCAGCGAGCGGGGGCCTAACACAGATACGCAGTATTTT.

The chain is built from TRBV30 and TRBJ1-3, with 9 nucleotides matching TRBD1. CDR1 is GTSNPN, CDR2 SVGIG, per germline (reference sequence). Trimming at V came to 2 bases and at J to 5 bases, leaving 4 bases not matched to a gene. The CDR3 is 14 residues long. The CDR3: CAWSPGTGRNTIYF. CDR3 nucleotide sequence: TGTGCCTGGAGTCCCGGGACAGGGAGAAACACCATATATTTT.

This clone was detected a few times. The gene calls are TRBV27 and TRBJ1-2, with unresolved D. Trimming pared 0 bases from V and 4 bases from J, leaving 12 bases between. This CDR3 has 15 residues. Germline assignment: CDR1 MNHEY and CDR2 SMNVEV (reference sequence). The CDR3 loop reads CASSLSGNPGYGYTF. DNA for the CDR3: TGTGCCAGCAGTTTATCTGGTAATCCAGGCTATGGCTACACCTTC.

This clone was found a few times. The chain combines TRBV14 with TRBJ1-2; D is undetermined. Trimming pared 0 bases from V and 8 bases from J, leaving 4 bases between. The CDR3 has 11 amino acids. Germline V gene sequence: CDR1 SGHDN, CDR2 FVKESK. The CDR3 reads CASSQERGYTF. The CDR3 region has the DNA TGTGCCAGCAGCCAAGAGCGGGGCTACACCTTC. Together with reference TRBV14 and TRBJ1-2, the CDR3 gives the full variable domain: EAGVTQFPSHSVIEKGQTVTLRCDPISGHDNLYWYRRVMGKEIKFLLHFVKESKQDESGMPNNRFLAERTGGTYSTLKVQPAELEDSGVYFCASSQERGYTFGSGTRLTVV.

V usage is TRBV30 and J usage is TRBJ1-1, with D unresolved. Germline CDR1 and CDR2: GTSNPN and SVGIG (reference sequence). Trimming cost V 7 bases and J 11 bases, with 14 bases left between them. The length of the CDR3 is 10 residues. CDR3 nucleotides: TGTGCCTTATCGGGAGTACCGGCTTTCTTT. Encoded protein: CALSGVPAFF.

V gene TRBV20-1 combines with J gene TRBJ1-6; no reliable D call. Trimming took 1 base from V and 15 from J, leaving 10 bases between them. Germline CDR1 reads DFQATT; CDR2 reads SNEGSKA (reference sequence). This CDR3 is 11 amino acids long. In DNA, the CDR3 is TGCAGTGCTAGAGTGGCCCCCAACCTCCACTTT. Translated: CSARVAPNLHF.

The rearrangement joins TRBV7-2 to TRBJ2-7; D not certain. The germline V gene has CDR1 SGHTA and CDR2 FQGNSA. The CDR3 runs to 14 residues. V lost 3 bases to trimming and J lost 0 bases, with 9 bases between them. CDR3 sequence: CASSFSDGSYEQYF. CDR3 nucleotides: TGTGCCAGCAGCTTCTCGGACGGCTCCTACGAGCAGTACTTC.

V and J are TRBV25-1 and TRBJ1-3; D is unresolved. Trimming stripped 4 bases from V and 8 bases from J, with 6 bases between. This CDR3 is 11 amino acids long. Germline V CDR1 and CDR2: MGHDK, SYGVNS. CDR3 sequence reads: CASSVYDTIYF. CDR3 nucleotides: TGTGCCAGCAGTGTCTACGACACCATATATTTT.

In this sample, this clone turned up a few times. This rearrangement joins TRBV30 to TRBJ2-5, with a weak D call TRBD1 (6 bases). V gave up 8 bases and J gave up 5 bases, with 18 bases separating them. The length of the CDR3 is 13 residues. Germline CDR1 is GTSNPN and CDR2 is SVGIG (reference sequence). CDR3 in amino acids: CALDRGHPETQYF. The CDR3 DNA is TGTGCCCTGGACCGGGGACATCCGGAGACCCAGTACTTC. Full variable domain (outside the CDR3, taken from reference TRBV30 and TRBJ2-5): SQTIHQWPATLVQPVGSPLSLECTVEGTSNPNLYWYRQAAGRGLQLLFYSVGIGQISSEVPQNLSASRPQDRQFILSSKKLLLSDSGFYLCALDRGHPETQYFGPGTRLLVL.

This clone was seen a handful of times. Within the sample, other DNA sequences also encode this same CDR3. The genes are TRBV9 and TRBJ2-3; unclear D gene. V was cut by 0 bases and J by 2 bases, with 7 bases left in between. Germline loops: CDR1 SGDLS, CDR2 YYNGEE. This CDR3 has 14 residues. CDR3 nucleotides: TGTGCCAGCAGCGTAGTCGGTACCACAGATACGCAGTATTTT. Translation: CASSVVGTTDTQYF.

The chain couples TRBV7-2 to TRBJ2-1; 8 positions agree with TRBD2. Germline CDR1 and CDR2: SGHTA and FQGNSA. The CDR3 has 17 amino acids. V lost 6 bases and J lost 0; bases outside the gene matches: 10. The CDR3: CASSPQRGPSSYNEQFF. CDR3 coding DNA: TGTGCCAGCAGTCCCCAGCGGGGGCCTAGCTCCTACAATGAGCAGTTCTTC.

The V and J genes are TRBV9 and TRBJ2-1; no reliable D call. CDR3 length: 14 amino acids. Germline CDR1 and CDR2: SGDLS and YYNGEE. Trimming stripped 0 bases from V and 7 bases from J, with 11 bases between. The CDR3 DNA is TGTGCCAGCAGCGTAGAGGCGTCCGGGAATGAGCAGTTCTTC. Residues: CASSVEASGNEQFF. Looking up the rest from reference TRBV9 and TRBJ2-1 gives the full variable domain: DSGVTQTPKHLITATGQRVTLRCSPRSGDLSVYWYQQSLDQGLQFLIQYYNGEERAKGNILERFSAQQFPDLHSELNLSSLELGDSALYFCASSVEASGNEQFFGPGTRLTVL.

A few counts support this clone. The rearrangement links TRBV18 to TRBJ2-1; no reliable D call. The CDR3 consists of 14 residues. Trimming took 0 bases from V and 5 from J, leaving 8 bases between them. The germline V gene has CDR1 KGHSH and CDR2 LQKENI. The CDR3: CASSPPNGDNEQFF. The DNA of the CDR3 is TGTGCCAGCTCACCACCCAATGGAGACAATGAGCAGTTCTTC.

The chain joins TRBV5-1 to TRBJ2-7, with D maybe TRBD1 (5 bases). CDR1 is SGHRS and CDR2 is YFSETQ in the germline V gene. The CDR3 sequence is 11 residues long. Trimming took 0 bases from V and 8 from J, leaving 6 bases between them. CDR3 region: CASSLEGKQYF. CDR3 nucleotide sequence: TGCGCCAGCAGCTTGGAGGGGAAGCAGTACTTC.